Listed below are T cell receptor beta chains from one sample, sequenced in a study of blood T cell repertoires in COVID-19. The table came from immunoSEQ multiplex PCR; TCRdb's copy has only in-frame clones and leaves some out. The sample lists under 150,000 clones, 75% to 90% occurring once. Sequencing used PBMCs or T cells enriched from blood (not recorded which). These receptors were taken from a woman aged 45-65 years who had recovered from COVID-19. The CDR3 runs from the conserved cysteine through the conserved F or W. A D gene is named only where the DNA matches it firmly. Clone size is not always given. Where it is, it says once, few, many or a class for expanded clones.

size | D | J | V | CDR3 | DNA
. | TRBD2 | TRBJ2-7 | TRBV5-1 | CASTAGLAGEWSSYEQYF | TGCGCCAGCACGGCGGGACTAGCGGGGGAATGGAGCTCCTACGAGCAGTACTTC
. | TRBD2 | TRBJ2-3 | TRBV10-2 | CASRPGLEADTQYF | TGCGCCAGCAGGCCGGGACTAGAAGCAGATACGCAGTATTTT
. | TRBD2 | TRBJ2-3 | TRBV27 | CASSLFASGGGGDTQYF | TGTGCCAGCAGTTTATTTGCTAGCGGGGGGGGTGGCGATACGCAGTATTTT
few | . | TRBJ2-3 | TRBV7-8 | CASSLGQRVSTDTQYF | TGTGCCAGCAGCCTTGGACAGCGCGTCAGCACAGATACGCAGTATTTT
. | . | TRBJ1-6 | TRBV10-3 | CAISEGTLGDSPLHF | TGTGCCATCAGTGAGGGGACACTCGGGGATTCACCCCTCCACTTT
. | TRBD1 | TRBJ2-4 | TRBV27 | CASSPQGVEAKNIQYF | TGTGCCAGCAGTCCACAGGGGGTTGAGGCCAAAAACATTCAGTACTTC
few | TRBD1 | TRBJ1-1 | TRBV7-9 | CASSLGTGNTEAFF | TGTGCCAGCAGCCTAGGGACAGGGAACACTGAAGCTTTCTTT
. | TRBD2 | TRBJ2-7 | TRBV6-2/TRBV6-3 | CASSSPGGGSSYEQYF | TGTGCCAGCAGTTCGCCGGGAGGCGGGAGCTCCTACGAGCAGTACTTC
. | TRBD2 | TRBJ2-7 | TRBV28 | CASSLYLAGGPLSYEQYF | TGTGCCAGCAGTTTATATCTAGCGGGGGGCCCTCTCTCCTACGAGCAGTACTTC
. | . | TRBJ2-1 | TRBV6-2/TRBV6-3 | CASSYFAGKYNEQFF | TGTGCCAGCAGTTACTTCGCGGGGAAATACAATGAGCAGTTCTTC
. | TRBD1 | TRBJ2-3 | TRBV3-1/TRBV3-2 | CASSHHRGRGDTQYF | TGTGCCAGCAGCCATCACAGGGGGCGCGGGGATACGCAGTATTTT
once | . | TRBJ2-2 | TRBV5-1 | CASSLGRQANTGELFF | TGCGCCAGCAGCTTGGGTCGACAGGCGAACACCGGGGAGCTGTTTTTT
. | . | TRBJ2-7 | TRBV7-8 | CASSHPGLPSYEQYF | TGTGCCAGCAGCCACCCCGGTTTGCCCTCCTACGAGCAGTACTTC
. | . | TRBJ1-2 | TRBV6-1 | CASSEFQGGGNGGYTF | TGTGCCAGCAGTGAATTCCAGGGAGGGGGTAATGGCGGCTACACCTTC
. | TRBD2 | TRBJ2-2 | TRBV11-3 | CASSFVRGGNTGELFF | TGTGCCAGCAGCTTCGTTCGGGGGGGTAACACCGGGGAGCTGTTTTTT
. | TRBD2 | TRBJ2-7 | TRBV2 | CASSPTSGASYEQYF | TGTGCCAGCAGTCCAACTAGCGGGGCTAGCTACGAGCAGTACTTC
. | . | TRBJ1-1 | TRBV6-6 | CASRSYLNTEAFF | TGTGCCAGCAGATCGTACTTGAACACTGAAGCTTTCTTT
. | . | TRBJ1-1 | TRBV3-1/TRBV3-2 | CASTYRLETEAFF | TGTGCCAGCACGTACAGGTTGGAAACTGAAGCTTTCTTT
. | . | TRBJ2-5 | TRBV7-9 | CASSFWTDQETQYF | TGTGCCAGCAGCTTCTGGACAGACCAAGAGACCCAGTACTTC
. | . | TRBJ1-1 | TRBV12-5 | CASGLTLTEAEAFF | TGTGCTAGTGGTTTGACCCTGACTGAGGCTGAAGCTTTCTTT